These 26 T cell receptor beta chains share one sample of origin, sequenced in a study of glioma-infiltrating T cells. The iRepertoire nested amplicon-rescue multiplex PCR amplified TCR alpha and beta CDR3s from RNA. TCRdb re-called the multiplex PCR reads through MiXCR, storing one row per CDR3 protein. The data show tens of thousands of distinct CDR3 sequences, 23% seen once. The specimen sequenced was glioma tissue, nonneoplastic brain tissue, or PBMCs (not recorded which). The receptors derive from a human donor with low-grade glioma or glioblastoma, undergoing nonglioma brain surgery, or in good health (not recorded which).

This rearrangement joins TRBV11-2 to TRBJ1-4; D unresolved. Germline CDR1 SGHAT, CDR2 FQNNGV. This CDR3 comprises 17 residues. V lost 3 bases and J 7 bases, leaving 21 bases between the germline ends. This chain's CDR3 is CASSFFPEVPRGEKLFF. The CDR3 coding sequence is TGTGCCAGCAGCTTCTTTCCAGAGGTCCCCCGGGGTGAAAAACTGTTTTTT.

This clonotype was counted many times. The rearrangement links TRBV6-1 to TRBJ1-1; D is ambiguous. CDR3 size: 13 residues. The germline V gene encodes CDR1 MNHNS and CDR2 SASEGT. V gave up 7 bases and J gave up 0 bases, with 9 bases separating them. CDR3 sequence: CASNLWVNTEAFF. DNA of the CDR3: TGTGCCAGCAACTTATGGGTGAACACTGAAGCTTTCTTT.

This clonotype came up many times. The chain is built from TRBV6-6 and TRBJ2-7; D is tentatively TRBD1 or TRBD2 (6 bases each). V lost 3 bases and J 6 bases, leaving 12 bases between the germline ends. Per the germline V gene, CDR1 is MNHNY and CDR2 is SVGAGI (reference sequence). The CDR3 has 13 residues. The CDR3 reads CASSYSGAGEQYF. The DNA of the CDR3 is TGTGCCAGCAGTTATTCGGGGGCCGGCGAGCAGTACTTC.

This clonotype was detected a few times. The CDR3 sequence: CASSLGVAGGTVYNEQFF. Written as DNA, the CDR3 is TGTGCCAGCAGCTTAGGGGTCGCAGGGGGCACGGTATACAATGAGCAGTTCTTC. The V and J genes are TRBV11-3 and TRBJ2-1; 8 bases are a match to TRBD1. The germline gives CDR1 SGHNT, CDR2 YENEEA. Trimming removed 1 base from V and 4 bases from J; junction bases left unmatched: 12. The CDR3 length is 18 residues.

This clonotype was recorded at least ten times. This CDR3 fails to terminate in the conserved phenylalanine or tryptophan, so it likely reflects a read error. The DNA is left out, because the CDR3 cannot be placed on it with certainty; the CDR3 is given as TCRdb lists it. The chain carries TRBV20-1 and TRBJ2-3; the D call TRBD2 from the table was never checked on the DNA. Counting both end residues, the CDR3 totals 11 amino acids. Germline-derived CDR1 and CDR2 are DFQATT and SNEGSKA (reference sequence). Here the CDR3 reads CSARDLDGGEV.

This clonotype has more than one count but fewer than ten. Its ends do not fully match the called genes, so a read error is possible. Here the CDR3 DNA reads TGTGCCAGCAGTTTATTACAAAGAAACGCCATATATTTT. It yields the protein CASSLLQRNAIYF. This rearrangement joins TRBV28 to TRBJ1-3; no definite D call. The CDR3 extends over 13 amino acids. Germline V lookup: CDR1 MDHEN, CDR2 SYDVKM.

This clonotype showed up many times. The chain recombines TRBV7-6 with TRBJ2-7; 9 bases map to TRBD1. CDR1 is SGHVS, CDR2 FNYEAQ, per germline. There are 14 residues in the CDR3. The trim removed 5 bases at V and 5 bases at J, leaving 7 bases unmatched. CDR3 sequence: CASSPGTGFHEQYF. CDR3 in DNA: TGTGCCAGCAGCCCCGGGACAGGGTTCCACGAGCAGTACTTC.

As DNA, the CDR3 is TGCAGTGCTCTGCCAAGCGGGAGTACCTACGAGCAGTACTTC. This encodes CSALPSGSTYEQYF. The chain is built from TRBV20-1 and TRBJ2-7; TRBD2 matches 8 bases. The CDR3 is 14 amino acids. Trimming cost V 5 bases and J 2 bases; bases outside gene matches: 8. Per germline, CDR1 DFQATT and CDR2 SNEGSKA (reference sequence).

This sequence joins TRBV18 and TRBJ2-5, with TRBD1 identical over 8 bases. Trimming took 0 bases from V and 5 from J; bases not matched to a gene: 5. Germline CDR1 and CDR2: KGHSH and LQKENI. The CDR3 totals 15 residues. The CDR3 coding sequence is TGTGCCAGCTCACCACCGGACAGGGAATCTGAGACCCAGTACTTC. Protein: CASSPPDRESETQYF. Full variable domain (missing parts from reference TRBV18 and TRBJ2-5): NAGVMQNPRHLVRRRGQEARLRCSPMKGHSHVYWYRQLPEEGLKFMVYLQKENIIDESGMPKERFSAEFPKEGPSILRIQQVVRGDSAAYFCASSPPDRESETQYFGPGTRLLVL.

A few counts support this clonotype. The V gene is TRBV11-2, the J gene TRBJ1-1; 8 bases fit TRBD1. CDR3 length equals 14 residues. The V gene end was trimmed by 5 bases and the J gene end by 12 bases; junction bases not matched to a gene: 14. CDR1 and CDR2 (germline): SGHAT, FQNNGV. CDR3 in DNA: TGTGCCAGCAGCCAAGGACAGGGTAGTAAGAGAACTTTCTTT. Translating it yields CASSQGQGSKRTFF.

The rearrangement joins TRBV7-2 to TRBJ2-7; TRBD1 or TRBD2 may be the D gene (6 bases each). The CDR3 extends over 16 amino acids. Deletions cut 3 bases from V and 3 bases from J, with 18 bases between. Germline-derived CDR1 and CDR2 are SGHTA and FQGNSA. The CDR3 nucleotides are TGTGCCAGCAGCTTTGGGGGGCGAATTCTTGTCTACGAGCAGTACTTC. Translated, it gives CASSFGGRILVYEQYF.

This clonotype has a count of ten or more. This sequence joins TRBV7-9 and TRBJ2-1, with 13 bases aligning to TRBD2. The trim removed 1 base at V and 4 bases at J, leaving 1 base unmatched. In germline, CDR1 is SEHNR, CDR2 FQNEAQ (reference sequence). This CDR3 has 16 amino acids. The CDR3 coding sequence is TGTGCCAGCAGCTTAGTACTAGCGGGAGGGTACAATGAGCAGTTCTTC. Translating gives CASSLVLAGGYNEQFF.

This clonotype was detected ten times or more. The chain has TRBV12-3 or TRBV12-4 and TRBJ1-3; D is ambiguous. V was trimmed by 3 bases and J by 0 bases, leaving 6 bases between them. The length of the CDR3 is 14 residues. The CDR3 region has the DNA TGTGCCAGCAGTTTGAGGAGCTCTGGAAACACCATATATTTT. It codes for CASSLRSSGNTIYF.

This clonotype was observed at least ten times. J is TRBJ1-2 and V is TRBV10-3, with D maybe TRBD1 (5 bases). The CDR3 contains 17 residues. The V gene's germline CDR1 is ENHRY and CDR2 SYGVKD. Trimming took off 4 bases at V and 1 base at J, with 19 bases between the two ends. The CDR3 coding sequence is TGTGCCATCAGTGGGTCAGGGAGCCTAATCGTTAACTATGGCTACACCTTC. It codes for CAISGSGSLIVNYGYTF.

Worth noting for this clonotype: A much larger clone lies a single base off, so this may be a read error. This sequence joins TRBV7-6 and TRBJ2-5; 9 bases match TRBD1. V shed 8 bases and J 5 bases; nucleotides not matched to a gene: 15. The V gene's germline CDR1 is SGHVS and CDR2 FNYEAQ. The CDR3 length is 16 residues. The CDR3: CASGRRTGVPTETQYF. CDR3 nucleotides: TGTGCCAGCGGTCGCAGGACAGGGGTACCGACGGAGACCCAGTACTTC.

This clonotype appeared many times. The chain is built from TRBV20-1 and TRBJ2-7; D gene uncertain. The V end lost 3 bases, the J end lost 4 bases, and 7 bases lay between the germline ends. Germline CDR1 DFQATT, CDR2 SNEGSKA (reference sequence). The CDR3 is made up of 11 amino acids. CDR3 in amino acids: CSARRKYEQYF. In DNA form, the CDR3 reads TGCAGTGCTAGGAGAAAGTACGAGCAGTACTTC.

This clonotype has at least ten counts. V usage is TRBV3-1 and J usage is TRBJ1-4; 7 bases fit TRBD1. The CDR3 extends over 17 amino acids. Germline CDR1 LGHDT, CDR2 YNNKEL (reference sequence). With 1 base clipped from V and 8 bases from J, the junction kept 13 bases outside the gene matches. The chain's CDR3 is CASSQGVSTGAREKLFF. The CDR3 DNA sequence: TGTGCCAGCAGCCAAGGGGTCTCAACAGGGGCGCGGGAAAAACTGTTTTTT.

This clonotype was recorded at least ten times. The gene calls are TRBV29-1 and TRBJ2-3; D is unclear. Germline loops: CDR1 SQVTM, CDR2 ANQGSEA. V lost 6 bases and J lost 1, with 20 bases in between. The CDR3 loop spans 16 amino acids. The CDR3 sequence: CSVTPLFTGGTDTQYF. The DNA for the CDR3 is TGCAGCGTAACCCCGTTGTTCACCGGAGGCACAGATACGCAGTATTTT.

Concerning this clonotype: A much more abundant neighbour one base away suggests this may be a read error. The chain joins TRBV2 to TRBJ1-5, with unresolved D. The CDR3 totals 16 residues. Germline lookup yields CDR1 SNHLY and CDR2 FYNNEI. Trimming cost V 2 bases and J 4 bases, with 15 bases left between them. DNA of the CDR3: TGTGCCAGCAGTGAACGCGGCAGGCGATGGAATCAGCCCCAGCATTTT. Its protein is CASSERGRRWNQPQHF.

This clonotype was counted many times. V gene TRBV20-1 combines with J gene TRBJ1-2, with TRBD1 matching over 7 bases. CDR1 is DFQATT, CDR2 SNEGSKA, per germline (reference sequence). The CDR3 has 14 residues. With 6 bases clipped from V and 1 base from J, the junction kept 8 bases outside the gene matches. The CDR3 here is CSALRDRVNYGYTF. CDR3 nucleotide sequence: TGCAGTGCCCTCCGGGACAGAGTTAACTATGGCTACACCTTC.

This clonotype was observed at least ten times. The chain is built from TRBV20-1 and TRBJ2-4; TRBD1 matches at 9 bases. Germline V gives CDR1 DFQATT, CDR2 SNEGSKA (reference sequence). The CDR3 totals 14 residues. V shed 1 base, J shed 11 bases, and the junction held 9 bases outside the gene matches. CDR3 residues: CSARGPVGQGLQYF. Here the CDR3 DNA reads TGCAGTGCTAGAGGGCCCGTGGGACAGGGCCTTCAGTACTTC.

In this sample, this clonotype turned up many times. The chain has TRBV20-1 and TRBJ1-6; TRBD1 matches 9 bases. The ends lost 5 bases at V and 7 bases at J; junction bases unmatched: 9. Germline assignment: CDR1 DFQATT and CDR2 SNEGSKA (reference sequence). The CDR3 covers 15 residues. The DNA of the CDR3 is TGCAGTGCTCTACACCGGGACAGGGTAAATTCACCCCTCCACTTT. It encodes CSALHRDRVNSPLHF.

This clonotype was detected ten times or more. V is TRBV6-1 and J is TRBJ2-3; D possibly matches TRBD1 or TRBD2 (5 bases each). Germline V gene lookup returns CDR1 MNHNS and CDR2 SASEGT. CDR3 length: 16 residues. The V and J ends lost 6 bases and 0 bases respectively, with 16 bases between them. The DNA for the CDR3 is TGTGCCAGCAGACCCGAGAAAGGGACCAGCACAGATACGCAGTATTTT. Its protein product is CASRPEKGTSTDTQYF.

The table lists this clonotype with many counts. The rearrangement links TRBV24-1 to TRBJ2-3, with 7 bases matching TRBD1. Germline V CDR1 and CDR2: KGHDR, SFDVKD. The trim removed 6 bases at V and 4 bases at J, leaving 9 bases unmatched. CDR3 length: 15 residues. CDR3 protein: CATSRGTEVSDTQYF. The CDR3 nucleotides read TGTGCCACCAGTCGAGGGACAGAGGTTTCAGATACGCAGTATTTT.

This clonotype showed up many times. The chain joins TRBV27 to TRBJ2-3, with D perhaps TRBD2 (5 bases). This CDR3 is built from 16 residues. Germline V gene sequence: CDR1 MNHEY, CDR2 SMNVEV (reference sequence). V dropped 5 bases and J dropped 0 bases, with 15 bases sitting between them. Here the CDR3 DNA reads TGTGCCAGCAGTCCCCCTCGGACTTCTAGCACAGATACGCAGTATTTT. It specifies CASSPPRTSSTDTQYF.

This clonotype has a count of ten or more. The CDR3 region has the DNA TGTGCCAGCAGCTTAAATTACCGAGAGACCCAGTACTTC. It translates to CASSLNYRETQYF. The chain uses TRBV7-9 and TRBJ2-5; D uncertain. This CDR3 is built from 13 residues. Germline CDR1 is SEHNR and CDR2 is FQNEAQ (reference sequence). Trimming removed 2 bases at V and 4 bases at J, with 8 bases between.